This T cell receptor beta chain was observed in a study of PD-1 blockade in classical Hodgkin lymphoma. Turning to the study itself: Every 2 weeks, patients had 3 mg/kg nivolumab intravenously.

Study outcomes and limitations: Nivolumab initiation under 1 year post-ASCT meant exclusion. Baseline diversity was lower in partial responders and progressors than complete responders.

Each patient relapsed following autologous stem cell transplantation, and prior brentuximab vedotin exposure differed. Complete response, partial response or progressive disease was each patient's best response. With regard to this clone: As yet, its antigen is unknown. Other DNA sequences of this sample code for an identical CDR3.

Produced via immunoSEQ multiplex PCR; TCRdb's table is partial and in-frame only. Counted here are around 100,000 clones, 85% to 90% occurring once; the ten biggest clones make up under 7.5%. This clonotype was sampled from a human donor with classical Hodgkin lymphoma. Sequencing used peripheral blood mononuclear cells (PBMCs), obtained before the second cycle of nivolumab.

CDR3 protein: CASSLGREQYF. DNA of the CDR3: TGTGCCAGCAGCTTAGGCCGCGAGCAGTACTTC. The rearrangement links TRBV7-8 to TRBJ2-7; D is ambiguous. The ends were cut back, 1 base at V and 6 bases at J, with 4 bases in the middle. The CDR3 has 11 residues. The V gene's germline CDR1 is SGHVS and CDR2 FQNEAQ.